This passage covers 9 T cell receptor beta chains from one sample sequenced in a study of radiation and T cells in renal cell carcinoma (dated by TCRdb to the early 2020s). The sample's time point label, decoded: blood 2 weeks post-SBRT. The treatment or condition label for this specimen denotes: 15 Gy SBRT to primary tumor, nephrectomy 4 weeks later. The method behind the library was the immunoSEQ multiplex PCR assay. In its TCRdb copy, this immuneACCESS table keeps in-frame sequences only and misses some clones. Where compared with another copy, unresolved V genes explain less than half of these, and the others have no known cause. The sample includes about 130,000 clones, with around nine tenths observed a single time. 5.8% of the sample is held by the ten biggest clonotypes. Sample: blood, taken from a patient whose treatment included radiotherapy and nephrectomy. Receptor source: a woman in her 70s with renal cell carcinoma.

This sequence joins TRBV19 and TRBJ2-2; 11 positions agree with TRBD2. The CDR3 length is 14 residues. V gave up 6 bases and J gave up 5 bases; unmatched junction bases: 2. Germline V gene sequence: CDR1 LNHDA, CDR2 SQIVND (reference sequence). CDR3 sequence: CASRLAGGTGELFF. The CDR3 coding sequence is TGTGCCAGTAGGCTAGCGGGGGGAACCGGGGAGCTGTTTTTT.

V usage is TRBV15 and J usage is TRBJ2-3, with D possibly matching TRBD1 (5 bases). This CDR3 has 14 residues. Germline loops: CDR1 LNHNV, CDR2 YYDKDF (reference sequence). The V and J ends lost 1 base and 8 bases respectively, with 13 bases between them. The DNA of the CDR3 is TGTGCCACCAGCAGAGCTGGAGTTCAGGGTACGCAGTATTTT. Translating gives CATSRAGVQGTQYF.

This clone showed up just once. The chain employs TRBV18 and TRBJ1-5; TRBD1 aligns across 7 bases. Trimming removed 5 bases from V and 3 bases from J; junction bases left unmatched: 7. The CDR3 spans 15 residues. The germline V gene encodes CDR1 KGHSH and CDR2 LQKENI. The CDR3 DNA follows: TGTGCCAGCTCAGAGGACAGGACATACAATCAGCCCCAGCATTTT. It codes for CASSEDRTYNQPQHF. The variable domain in full, with the rest retrieved from reference TRBV18 and TRBJ1-5, is NAGVMQNPRHLVRRRGQEARLRCSPMKGHSHVYWYRQLPEEGLKFMVYLQKENIIDESGMPKERFSAEFPKEGPSILRIQQVVRGDSAAYFCASSEDRTYNQPQHFGDGTRLSIL.

The chain recombines TRBV18 with TRBJ1-2, with TRBD1 as a possible D gene (6 bases). In germline, CDR1 is KGHSH, CDR2 LQKENI. This CDR3 comprises 13 residues. V was cut by 3 bases and J by 2 bases, with 7 bases left in between. The CDR3 sequence: CASSPGQNYGYTF. The DNA of the CDR3 is TGTGCCAGCTCACCCGGACAGAACTATGGCTACACCTTC.

The J gene is TRBJ2-7, the V gene TRBV20-1, with TRBD1 as a possible D gene (5 bases). Germline-derived CDR1 and CDR2 are DFQATT and SNEGSKA (reference sequence). The V end was cut by 2 bases, the J end by 3 bases, with 5 bases between. The CDR3 has 11 residues. This chain's CDR3 is CSARQGYEQYF. DNA for the CDR3: TGCAGTGCTAGACAGGGCTACGAGCAGTACTTC.

This clone was counted a single time. The chain combines TRBV6-1 with TRBJ2-1, with 9 bases aligning to TRBD1. The trim removed 4 bases at V and 6 bases at J, leaving 10 bases unmatched. In germline, CDR1 is MNHNS, CDR2 SASEGT. CDR3 length equals 16 residues. The CDR3 sequence: CASSGNRGRMGNEQFF. CDR3 coding DNA: TGTGCCAGCAGTGGGAACAGGGGGCGTATGGGCAATGAGCAGTTCTTC.

This clone has only a few counts. The CDR3 DNA sequence: TGTGCCTGGAGTCCGCCGGGACGGACTGAAGCTTTCTTT. This encodes CAWSPPGRTEAFF. The chain couples TRBV30 to TRBJ1-1; D may be TRBD1 (5 bases). V lost 2 bases, J lost 5 bases, and 12 bases lay in between. CDR3 size: 13 residues. CDR1 is GTSNPN and CDR2 is SVGIG in the germline V gene (reference sequence).

In its sample, this clone was seen once. The chain has TRBV27 and TRBJ1-5; 8 bases line up with TRBD1. There are 14 residues in the CDR3. Germline trimming cut 2 bases from V and 6 bases from J; bases unmatched to any gene: 3. Germline V CDR1 and CDR2: MNHEY, SMNVEV (reference sequence). CDR3 nucleotide sequence: TGTGCCAGCAGTTTACAGGGGGCAGGTCAGCCCCAGCATTTT. This translates into CASSLQGAGQPQHF.

V is TRBV7-2 and J is TRBJ2-7, with D tentatively TRBD2 (6 bases). V was shortened by 0 bases and J by 6 bases, with 9 bases between the two germline ends. The CDR3 is 13 amino acids. Per germline, CDR1 SGHTA and CDR2 FQGNSA. CDR3 region: CASSLARGGEQYF. The CDR3 DNA sequence: TGTGCCAGCAGCTTAGCGAGGGGAGGCGAGCAGTACTTC.